The sequence of this T cell receptor (beta chain) was determined in a study of T-cell memory formation after mild COVID-19. TCRdb fed the 5' RACE reads into MiXCR, producing one record per CDR3 protein. The table has around 300,000 distinct CDR3 sequences, roughly 18% seen once; the top ten hold 23%. CDR1 is SGHTA, CDR2 FQGNSA, per germline. V dropped 5 bases and J dropped 6 bases, with 13 bases sitting between them. The CDR3 consists of 13 residues. This clonotype was observed a few times. The sample consisted of PBMCs or a T cell subset sorted from them (not recorded which). The chain has TRBV7-2 and TRBJ1-2, with D perhaps matching TRBD1 (6 bases). This receptor was obtained from a man younger than 35 who had mild COVID-19 (a few samples of this study predate the infection). Cell type and time point are not known. DNA for the CDR3: TGTGCCAGCAGCCCACAGGGTATTCATGGCTACACCTTC. It encodes CASSPQGIHGYTF.